Presented here are 23 T cell receptor beta chains from one specimen sequenced in a study of cytomegalovirus exposure and HLA in healthy donors. PCR employed 60 Vbeta and 13 Jbeta primers. This table comes from immunoSEQ multiplex PCR, and its TCRdb copy is limited to in-frame clones, with some not included. The table shows under 200,000 clones, with about 86% occurring only once. Sequencing used PBMCs. The source is a woman between 18 and 29 years old in good health and CMV-seropositive.

This sequence joins TRBV4-2 and TRBJ2-3; 15 nucleotides align to TRBD2. J lost 9 bases, V lost 4 bases, and 2 bases had no gene match. The germline CDR1 and CDR2 sequences are LGHNA and YNFKEQ. The CDR3 runs 14 residues. The CDR3 DNA reads TGTGCCAGCAGCCTCGGACTAGCGGGGGGGACGCAGTATTTT. Translated: CASSLGLAGGTQYF.

This chain links TRBV2 with TRBJ1-6; D is unclear. Trimming removed 5 bases at V and 12 bases at J, with 11 bases between. This CDR3 spans 12 amino acids. Per the germline V gene, CDR1 is SNHLY and CDR2 is FYNNEI. The CDR3 DNA reads as TGTGCCAGCAGTTACGACGAGGGACCCCTCCACTTT. This encodes CASSYDEGPLHF.

V and J are TRBV4-1 and TRBJ1-5, with 8 nucleotides matching TRBD1. The CDR3 sequence is 15 residues long. J lost 1 base, V lost 5 bases, and 4 bases had no gene match. Per germline, CDR1 MGHRA and CDR2 YSYEKL. The CDR3 DNA reads TGCGCCAGCAGCAAGGGGGACAGGAGCAATCAGCCCCAGCATTTT. Amino acids: CASSKGDRSNQPQHF.

The genes are TRBV13 and TRBJ1-1; 10 bases map to TRBD1. The J segment lost 4 bases and the V segment lost 6 bases, leaving 5 bases of the junction unmatched. Germline V gives CDR1 PRHDT, CDR2 FYEKMQ (reference sequence). The CDR3 extends over 14 amino acids. The CDR3 spells CASRDRGGGTEAFF. The CDR3 DNA follows: TGTGCCAGCAGGGACAGGGGGGGCGGCACTGAAGCTTTCTTT.

The chain combines TRBV5-4 with TRBJ1-2; TRBD1 might be the D (5 bases). The CDR3 extends over 13 amino acids. Germline-derived CDR1 and CDR2 are SGHNT and YYREEE (reference sequence). Trimming left V 4 bases short and J 4 bases short, with 11 bases between. In nucleotides, the CDR3 is TGTGCCAGCAGCATCGACAGTAGCTATGGCTACACCTTC. Its protein product is CASSIDSSYGYTF.

The CDR3 nucleotides read TGTGCCAGCAGCTTTACAGGGAACACTGAAGCTTTCTTT. As protein: CASSFTGNTEAFF. J is TRBJ1-1 and V is TRBV5-4, with D possibly being TRBD1 (5 bases). The V gene lost 2 bases and the J gene lost 1 base, with 6 bases spanning the gap. Germline values: CDR1 SGHNT, CDR2 YYREEE (reference sequence). The CDR3 runs 13 residues.

This clone was counted a single time. V usage is TRBV4-3 and J usage is TRBJ1-4; D is ambiguous. With 1 base removed from V and 0 bases from J, the gap between germline ends came to 15 bases. The germline V gene has CDR1 LGHNA and CDR2 YSLEER. The CDR3 consists of 18 residues. The CDR3: CASSQVSLGGPTNEKLFF. CDR3 nucleotides: TGCGCCAGCAGCCAAGTCTCGTTAGGAGGGCCAACTAATGAAAAACTGTTTTTT.

The chain combines TRBV6-1 with TRBJ1-1; D is undetermined. CDR3 length: 14 residues. V lost 5 bases to trimming and J lost 11 bases, with 21 bases between them. Germline V gene lookup returns CDR1 MNHNS and CDR2 SASEGT. The CDR3 DNA follows: TGTGCCAGCAGTCCTCAATCAGGCATCGATGTGGCTTTCTTT. Translating gives CASSPQSGIDVAFF.

This chain connects TRBV5-6 to TRBJ1-4; no clear D gene. V was shortened by 1 base and J by 7 bases, with 5 bases between the two germline ends. From germline, CDR1 is SGHDT and CDR2 YYEEEE. The CDR3 sequence is 12 residues long. The CDR3 bases are TGTGCCAGCAGCTTGCGAGGTGAAAAACTGTTTTTT. Translated: CASSLRGEKLFF.

The chain uses TRBV28 and TRBJ2-3, with 14 bases lining up with TRBD2. The CDR3 has 19 residues. V was clipped by 3 bases and J by 3 bases; unmatched bases: 11. From germline, CDR1 is MDHEN and CDR2 SYDVKM. The CDR3 here is CASSFVGLAGVVETDTQYF. CDR3 coding DNA: TGTGCCAGCAGTTTTGTGGGACTAGCGGGGGTCGTCGAGACAGATACGCAGTATTTT.

This chain uses TRBV6-1 with TRBJ1-3; maybe TRBD1 (5 bases). Germline assignment: CDR1 MNHNS and CDR2 SASEGT. The length of the CDR3 is 15 residues. V was cut by 4 bases and J by 0 bases, with 10 bases left in between. The CDR3, as DNA: TGTGCCAGCAGTGTGGTGACAGACTCTGGAAACACCATATATTTT. Its translation: CASSVVTDSGNTIYF.

The gene calls are TRBV4-1 and TRBJ1-6; 8 bases agree with TRBD1. The V segment lost 4 bases and the J segment 6 bases; nucleotides outside the gene matches: 11. Germline V lookup: CDR1 MGHRA, CDR2 YSYEKL. The CDR3 extends over 17 amino acids. CDR3 protein: CASSLTPGQVFNSPLHF. The CDR3 bases are TGCGCCAGCAGCCTAACACCGGGACAGGTATTTAATTCACCCCTCCACTTT.

This chain connects TRBV5-1 to TRBJ1-3; D gene ambiguous. V lost 4 bases and J 0 bases, leaving 11 bases between the germline ends. This CDR3 region has 15 residues. CDR1 is SGHRS, CDR2 YFSETQ, per germline. The CDR3 region is CASSPNPGSGNTIYF. CDR3 coding DNA: TGCGCCAGCAGCCCCAACCCCGGCTCTGGAAACACCATATATTTT. Full variable domain (rest looked up from reference TRBV5-1 and TRBJ1-3): KAGVTQTPRYLIKTRGQQVTLSCSPISGHRSVSWYQQTPGQGLQFLFEYFSETQRNKGNFPGRFSGRQFSNSRSEMNVSTLELGDSALYLCASSPNPGSGNTIYFGEGSWLTVV.

V usage is TRBV4-2 and J usage is TRBJ2-3, with 14 bases lining up with TRBD2. The germline V gene has CDR1 LGHNA and CDR2 YNFKEQ. The CDR3 sequence is 16 residues long. The V segment lost 4 bases and the J segment 3 bases; nucleotides outside the gene matches: 3. The CDR3 coding sequence is TGTGCCAGCAGCCCGACTAGCGGGGGGGGAACAGATACGCAGTATTTT. Encoded protein: CASSPTSGGGTDTQYF.

The J gene is TRBJ2-5, the V gene TRBV5-1, with D tentatively TRBD2 (6 bases). Germline V gene sequence: CDR1 SGHRS, CDR2 YFSETQ. Trimming pared 0 bases from V and 11 bases from J, leaving 20 bases between. The CDR3 is made up of 15 amino acids. The CDR3, as DNA: TGCGCCAGCAGCTTGGCGGACGGAGGGACGGGGGAGCAGTACTTC. Encoded protein: CASSLADGGTGEQYF.

The rearrangement joins TRBV5-4 to TRBJ2-1; TRBD1 matches 7 bases. The CDR3 has 14 amino acids. J was trimmed by 3 bases and V by 4 bases; bases with no gene match: 4. The germline V gene encodes CDR1 SGHNT and CDR2 YYREEE (reference sequence). CDR3 sequence reads: CASSPGTVYNEQFF. CDR3 DNA: TGTGCCAGCAGCCCCGGGACAGTCTACAATGAGCAGTTCTTC.

This clone was counted only a few times. The gene calls are TRBV6-1 and TRBJ2-4; D unclear. Per germline, CDR1 MNHNS and CDR2 SASEGT. The length of the CDR3 is 14 residues. Deletions cut 6 bases from V and 0 bases from J, with 9 bases between. The chain's CDR3 is CASRPLAAKNIQYF. The CDR3 bases are TGTGCCAGCAGGCCCTTAGCAGCCAAAAACATTCAGTACTTC.

The rearrangement uses TRBV7-6 and TRBJ2-7, with TRBD1 matching over 9 bases. Trimming at V came to 5 bases and at J to 3 bases, leaving 11 bases not matched to a gene. The CDR3 length is 16 residues. Germline V gene sequence: CDR1 SGHVS, CDR2 FNYEAQ. CDR3 amino acids: CASSPNGQGLIYEQYV. CDR3 DNA: TGTGCCAGCAGCCCGAACGGACAGGGGTTAATCTACGAGCAGTACGTC.

The gene calls are TRBV29-1 and TRBJ1-1; 7 nucleotides align to TRBD1. Germline CDR1 is SQVTM and CDR2 is ANQGSEA. The CDR3 totals 15 residues. The ends lost 5 bases at V and 0 bases at J; junction bases unmatched: 9. The CDR3 nucleotides are TGCAGCGTTACTAAATCGGGACAGCTGAACACTGAAGCTTTCTTT. This codes for CSVTKSGQLNTEAFF.

The V gene is TRBV11-3, the J gene TRBJ2-2, with a possible D match to TRBD1 (6 bases). This CDR3 has 14 amino acids. V gave up 3 bases and J gave up 9 bases, with 14 bases separating them. From germline, CDR1 is SGHNT and CDR2 YENEEA. The CDR3 nucleotides read TGTGCCAGCAGCTTGGACAGAGGTGCCCGGGAGCTGTTTTTT. Its protein product is CASSLDRGARELFF.

The gene calls are TRBV21-1 and TRBJ1-3; the table's D call TRBD1 went unverified against the DNA. TRBV21-1 is annotated as a pseudogene. This CDR3 comprises 16 residues. The CDR3 loop reads CASSKVQGTAGNTIYF. The CDR3 DNA follows: TGTGCCAGCAGCAAAGTCCAGGGAACCGCTGGAAACACCATATATTTT.

This clone occurred a few times. This specimen includes other DNA sequences encoding the same CDR3. V and J are TRBV7-9 and TRBJ2-7, with D tentatively TRBD2 (5 bases). CDR3 length: 13 amino acids. From germline, CDR1 is SEHNR and CDR2 FQNEAQ (reference sequence). The V and J ends lost 4 bases and 4 bases respectively, with 11 bases between them. In nucleotides, the CDR3 is TGTGCCAGCAGCTCTAGCTTGAGATACGAGCAGTACGTC. Residues: CASSSSLRYEQYV.

The chain carries TRBV5-4 and TRBJ2-3, with 7 positions matching TRBD1. The CDR3 spans 17 residues. Germline V gene data show CDR1 as SGHNT and CDR2 as YYREEE (reference sequence). With V trimmed by 4 bases and J by 2 bases, 13 bases remained unmatched. Written as DNA, the CDR3 is TGTGCCAGCAGCGGGGAAGGGGCAGGGGGTTACACAGATACGCAGTATTTT. It specifies CASSGEGAGGYTDTQYF.